One sample yielded the 21 T cell receptor beta chains listed below, sequenced in a study of blood T cell repertoires in COVID-19. Sequencing used immunoSEQ multiplex PCR; TCRdb keeps in-frame clones, though not all of them. The table has 300,000 to 400,000 clones, roughly 85% seen once; the top ten hold about 7%. Specimen: peripheral blood. These receptors all come from a human donor in a cohort sampled during active COVID-19.

In DNA, the CDR3 is TGTGCCACCAGCAGATCTACCGGGACAGGCTATGGCTACACCTTC. Translation: CATSRSTGTGYGYTF. This chain links TRBV15 with TRBJ1-2; 8 bases are shared with TRBD1. CDR1 LNHNV and CDR2 YYDKDF come from the germline V gene (reference sequence). The CDR3 covers 15 residues. The trim removed 2 bases at V and 4 bases at J, leaving 6 bases unmatched.

The V call is TRBV12-3 or TRBV12-4, the J call TRBJ1-5, with D unresolved. The CDR3 is 13 residues long. V lost 4 bases, J lost 0 bases, and 4 bases lay in between. The DNA of the CDR3 is TGTGCCAGCAGTTCTTATAGCAATCAGCCCCAGCATTTT. Its protein is CASSSYSNQPQHF.

The CDR3 sequence is CASSSWDSLYEQYF. CDR3 in DNA: TGTGCCAGCAGCTCGTGGGACAGTCTCTACGAGCAGTACTTC. The chain employs TRBV7-2 and TRBJ2-7; TRBD1 aligns across 7 bases. CDR1 SGHTA and CDR2 FQGNSA come from the germline V gene. There are 14 residues in the CDR3. V trimming: 4 bases; J trimming: 3 bases; junction bases outside the gene matches: 6. The variable domain in full, completed from reference TRBV7-2 and TRBJ2-7, reads GAGVSQSPSNKVTEKGKDVELRCDPISGHTALYWYRQSLGQGLEFLIYFQGNSAPDKSGLPSDRFSAERTGGSVSTLTIQRTQQEDSAVYLCASSSWDSLYEQYFGPGTRLTVT.

The rearrangement uses TRBV27 and TRBJ2-3; 10 nucleotides line up with TRBD2. Germline V gives CDR1 MNHEY, CDR2 SMNVEV (reference sequence). CDR3 length: 14 residues. Trimming cost V 8 bases and J 4 bases; bases outside gene matches: 6. This CDR3 reads CASWSGGASDTQYF. The DNA for the CDR3 is TGTGCCAGCTGGAGCGGGGGGGCATCAGATACGCAGTATTTT.

The rearrangement uses TRBV2 and TRBJ1-1; D gene unclear. The CDR3 runs 13 residues. Germline assignment: CDR1 SNHLY and CDR2 FYNNEI. Trimming pared 5 bases from V and 3 bases from J, leaving 10 bases between. The chain's CDR3 is CASSTQQYTEAFF. The CDR3 DNA reads TGTGCCAGCAGTACCCAACAGTACACTGAAGCTTTCTTT.

The V call is TRBV2, the J call TRBJ2-7; 9 nucleotides agree with TRBD1. Per the germline V gene, CDR1 is SNHLY and CDR2 is FYNNEI. Trimming took 5 bases from V and 5 from J; bases not matched to a gene: 7. The CDR3 runs to 14 residues. The CDR3 bases are TGTGCCAGCAGTCCCGGGACAGGGTCAGACGAGCAGTACTTC. It is translated as CASSPGTGSDEQYF.

This clone has more than one count but fewer than ten. V gene TRBV7-2 combines with J gene TRBJ1-1; D possibly corresponds to TRBD1 (5 bases). V lost 3 bases to trimming and J lost 7 bases, with 6 bases between them. The germline V gene has CDR1 SGHTA and CDR2 FQGNSA. The CDR3 is 11 amino acids. The chain's CDR3 is CASSFRVEAFF. As DNA, the CDR3 is TGTGCCAGCAGCTTCAGGGTTGAAGCTTTCTTT.

The rearrangement joins TRBV6-5 to TRBJ2-7; 8 bases match TRBD2. The junction had 6 bases not matched to a gene; V was cut back by 6 bases and J by 2 bases. The CDR3 runs to 14 residues. Germline lookup yields CDR1 MNHEY and CDR2 SVGAGI. CDR3 sequence reads: CASRVSGDTYEQYF. DNA for the CDR3: TGTGCCAGCAGAGTTAGCGGGGATACCTACGAGCAGTACTTC.

V gene TRBV24-1 combines with J gene TRBJ1-2; 8 bases map to TRBD1. CDR3 length: 16 amino acids. V was clipped by 4 bases and J by 6 bases; unmatched bases: 12. The V gene's germline CDR1 is KGHDR and CDR2 SFDVKD. The CDR3 DNA reads as TGTGCCACCAGTGACCGAACCCGACAGGGGATAAATGGCTACACCTTC. It translates to CATSDRTRQGINGYTF.

J is TRBJ1-3 and V is TRBV19; possibly TRBD1 for D (5 bases). Looked up from germline, CDR1 is LNHDA and CDR2 is SQIVND (reference sequence). Trimming took 6 bases from V and 1 from J, leaving 16 bases between them. The CDR3 sequence is 16 residues long. CDR3 amino acids: CASSRRDLTSGNTIYF. CDR3 nucleotides: TGTGCCAGTAGCCGCCGGGACTTAACTTCTGGAAACACCATATATTTT.

The CDR3 DNA follows: TGTGCCAGCAGCCAACTCACAGATACGCAGTATTTT. It encodes CASSQLTDTQYF. The chain recombines TRBV3-1 (or the pseudogene TRBV3-2) with TRBJ2-3; D not certain. Germline V gene data show CDR1 as LGHDT and CDR2 as YNNKEL (reference sequence). Trimming shortened V by 2 bases and J by 2 bases, and 2 bases separated the two germline ends. The CDR3 covers 12 residues.

This chain joins TRBV6-5 and TRBJ2-2, with D maybe TRBD2 (6 bases). Germline V gene sequence: CDR1 MNHEY, CDR2 SVGAGI. Trimming removed 8 bases at V and 0 bases at J, with 10 bases between. The length of the CDR3 is 14 residues. CDR3 DNA: TGTGCCAGCGGGGGGAAGGCGAACACCGGGGAGCTGTTTTTT. Translated, it gives CASGGKANTGELFF.

J is TRBJ2-1 and V is TRBV18; 9 bases are a match to TRBD2. V dropped 2 bases and J dropped 5; count of bases not matched to a gene: 7. Germline V gene sequence: CDR1 KGHSH, CDR2 LQKENI. The CDR3 is 16 residues long. The CDR3 spells CASSPNNQRGDNEQFF. In nucleotides, the CDR3 is TGTGCCAGCTCACCAAACAACCAGCGGGGGGACAATGAGCAGTTCTTC. Using reference TRBV18 and TRBJ2-1 for the parts outside the CDR3, the full variable domain is NAGVMQNPRHLVRRRGQEARLRCSPMKGHSHVYWYRQLPEEGLKFMVYLQKENIIDESGMPKERFSAEFPKEGPSILRIQQVVRGDSAAYFCASSPNNQRGDNEQFFGPGTRLTVL.

This sequence joins TRBV7-9 and TRBJ2-3; 9 bases match TRBD1. The CDR3 sequence is 15 residues long. Germline CDR1 reads SEHNR; CDR2 reads FQNEAQ (reference sequence). V was pared by 5 bases and J by 0 bases, with 3 bases of the junction left unmatched. The CDR3 DNA sequence: TGTGCCAGCAGCACGACAGGGGGAAGCACAGATACGCAGTATTTT. It is translated as CASSTTGGSTDTQYF.

The rearrangement uses TRBV29-1 and TRBJ1-2, with D perhaps TRBD1 (6 bases). V was pared by 2 bases and J by 2 bases, with 6 bases between. Germline V gene data show CDR1 as SQVTM and CDR2 as ANQGSEA. CDR3 length: 12 residues. CDR3 amino acids: CSVEQGNYGYTF. As DNA, the CDR3 is TGCAGCGTTGAACAGGGGAACTATGGCTACACCTTC.

The genes are TRBV7-6 and TRBJ2-2, with TRBD1 matching over 7 bases. The CDR3 extends over 18 amino acids. J lost 3 bases, V lost 2 bases, and 12 bases had no gene match. Per germline, CDR1 SGHVS and CDR2 FNYEAQ. The CDR3 DNA reads TGTGCCAGCAGCTTATTAGGAACAAAAAGGGGGCACACCGGGGAGCTGTTTTTT. Translated, it gives CASSLLGTKRGHTGELFF.

The rearrangement joins TRBV6-5 to TRBJ1-2; 7 bases agree with TRBD1. The CDR3 consists of 15 residues. The junction had 15 bases not matched to a gene; V was cut back by 6 bases and J by 8 bases. Germline CDR1 and CDR2: MNHEY and SVGAGI. CDR3 loop: CASRADTGESRGYTF. CDR3 in DNA: TGTGCCAGCAGGGCCGACACAGGGGAGAGCCGAGGCTACACCTTC.

The chain has TRBV7-2 and TRBJ2-6; D call uncertain. Trimming stripped 1 base from V and 1 base from J, with 11 bases between. The germline V gene encodes CDR1 SGHTA and CDR2 FQGNSA. This CDR3 region has 17 residues. Here the CDR3 reads CASSLVAAKSGANVLTF. In DNA, the CDR3 is TGTGCCAGCAGCTTAGTGGCCGCAAAATCTGGGGCCAACGTCCTGACTTTC.

This sequence joins TRBV5-1 and TRBJ1-1; weak D call: TRBD1 (6 bases). CDR1 is SGHRS, CDR2 YFSETQ, per germline. The CDR3 has 15 residues. Trimming stripped 0 bases from V and 5 bases from J, with 14 bases between. The CDR3 DNA follows: TGCGCCAGCAGCTTGGGAACAGGGATAAGAACTGAAGCTTTCTTT. Its translation is CASSLGTGIRTEAFF.

This sequence joins TRBV12-3 or TRBV12-4 and TRBJ2-7, with a weak D call TRBD1 (5 bases). CDR3 length equals 13 residues. V lost 6 bases to trimming and J lost 2 bases, with 11 bases between them. The CDR3 protein is CASSYRPTYEQYF. CDR3 in DNA: TGTGCCAGCAGCTACAGGCCCACCTACGAGCAGTACTTC.

This chain joins TRBV24-1 and TRBJ1-2; D is undetermined. Per germline, CDR1 KGHDR and CDR2 SFDVKD. The length of the CDR3 is 14 residues. Trimming removed 7 bases from V and 4 bases from J, with 15 bases in between. CDR3 nucleotide sequence: TGTGCCACCAGCCCGGGGTTTCGGGTCTATGGCTACACCTTC. Translated, it gives CATSPGFRVYGYTF.